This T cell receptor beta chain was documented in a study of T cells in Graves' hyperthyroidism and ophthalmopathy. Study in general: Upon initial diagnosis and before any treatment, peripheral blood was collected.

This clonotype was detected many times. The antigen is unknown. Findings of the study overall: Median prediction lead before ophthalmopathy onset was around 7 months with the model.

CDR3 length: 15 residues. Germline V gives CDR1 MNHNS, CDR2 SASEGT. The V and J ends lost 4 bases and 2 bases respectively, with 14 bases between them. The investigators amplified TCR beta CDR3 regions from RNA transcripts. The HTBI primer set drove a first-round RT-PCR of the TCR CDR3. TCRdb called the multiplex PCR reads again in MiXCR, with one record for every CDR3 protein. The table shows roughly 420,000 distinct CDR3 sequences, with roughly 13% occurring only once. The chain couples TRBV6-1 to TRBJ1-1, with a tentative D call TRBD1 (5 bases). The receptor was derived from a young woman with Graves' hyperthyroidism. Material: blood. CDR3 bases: TGTGCCAGCAGTGCTAATGAGGGGCGAAACACTGAAGCTTTCTTT. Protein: CASSANEGRNTEAFF.